One and the same sample provided the 26 T cell receptor beta chains below, sequenced in a study of vaccination effects on CD4 cells after COVID-19. Within the ViraFEST assay, antigen-specific CD4+ T cells underwent expansion with viral peptide pools prior to sequencing. Isolation of CD4+ T cells took place after about ten days of culture. The cohort was immunized with two doses of either the BNT162b2 or mRNA-1273 vaccine. No antigens are known for them. Here immunoSEQ multiplex PCR was the method, and the copy in TCRdb shows in-frame clones only, minus some. In the table there are roughly 71,000 clones, roughly 76% of which are singletons. The starting material was CD4+ T cells from PBMCs cultured with HCoV-OC43 spike peptides, obtained after COVID-19 vaccination. The subset denotes: HCoV-OC43 spike overlapping peptide pool stimulation. These receptors all stem from a human donor who received a COVID-19 vaccine.

The J gene is TRBJ2-3, the V gene TRBV7-2; D gene unclear. The CDR3 is made up of 16 amino acids. V lost 5 bases, J lost 0 bases, and 15 bases lay in between. The germline V gene encodes CDR1 SGHTA and CDR2 FQGNSA. CDR3 in amino acids: CASSPPSVSSTDTQYF. CDR3 nucleotides: TGTGCCAGCAGCCCTCCGTCCGTCTCTAGCACAGATACGCAGTATTTT. Full variable domain (missing parts from reference TRBV7-2 and TRBJ2-3): GAGVSQSPSNKVTEKGKDVELRCDPISGHTALYWYRQSLGQGLEFLIYFQGNSAPDKSGLPSDRFSAERTGGSVSTLTIQRTQQEDSAVYLCASSPPSVSSTDTQYFGPGTRLTVL.

The gene calls are TRBV20-1 and TRBJ2-3; no definite D call. The CDR3 is made up of 14 amino acids. In germline, CDR1 is DFQATT, CDR2 SNEGSKA (reference sequence). V lost 3 bases, J lost 2 bases, and 12 bases lay in between. The CDR3 DNA reads as TGCAGTGCTAGTTTTGGGGTTACCACAGATACGCAGTATTTT. This translates into CSASFGVTTDTQYF.

There are a few counts of this clone. The rearrangement uses TRBV27 and TRBJ1-1; D remains unclear. Germline-derived CDR1 and CDR2 are MNHEY and SMNVEV (reference sequence). The CDR3 contains 15 residues. V was clipped by 2 bases and J by 4 bases, with 14 bases between them. CDR3 residues: CASSLKVSLSTEAFF. In DNA, the CDR3 is TGTGCCAGCAGTTTAAAGGTTAGCCTATCCACTGAAGCTTTCTTT.

V usage is TRBV2 and J usage is TRBJ2-2; D is undetermined. CDR1 is SNHLY and CDR2 is FYNNEI in the germline V gene. Trimming left V 6 bases short and J 3 bases short, with 8 bases between. There are 13 residues in the CDR3. The CDR3 sequence is CASRRTDTGELFF. CDR3 bases: TGTGCCAGCAGGAGGACGGACACCGGGGAGCTGTTTTTT.

The chain joins TRBV28 to TRBJ2-4, with D tentatively TRBD1 or TRBD2 (6 bases each). This CDR3 comprises 14 residues. V was trimmed by 2 bases and J by 9 bases, leaving 14 bases between them. Germline CDR1 is MDHEN and CDR2 is SYDVKM. CDR3 region: CASSLPGAHFIQYF. The CDR3 nucleotides are TGTGCCAGCAGTTTACCGGGGGCCCATTTCATTCAGTACTTC.

V usage is TRBV19 and J usage is TRBJ1-5; no reliable D call. The V end was cut by 5 bases, the J end by 15 bases, with 17 bases between. The CDR3 extends over 12 amino acids. The V gene's germline CDR1 is LNHDA and CDR2 SQIVND (reference sequence). Here the CDR3 reads CASSVRALEWHF. The CDR3 DNA follows: TGTGCCAGTAGTGTCCGGGCCCTGGAGTGGCATTTT.

Only a few counts were recorded for this clone. CDR3 nucleotide sequence: TGTGCCAGCAGCCACAGGGGACTCTACGAGCAGTACGTC. It yields the protein CASSHRGLYEQYV. The V gene is TRBV28, the J gene TRBJ2-7, with D perhaps matching TRBD1 (7 bases). The length of the CDR3 is 13 residues. Trimming removed 6 bases from V and 3 bases from J, with 12 bases in between. Per germline, CDR1 MDHEN and CDR2 SYDVKM.

This clone appeared a few times. The chain combines TRBV9 with TRBJ2-1; D is ambiguous. Germline V gives CDR1 SGDLS, CDR2 YYNGEE. Between the trimmed V and J ends, which lost 0 bases and 5 bases, there was a span of 6 bases. The CDR3 is made up of 13 amino acids. CDR3 residues: CASSVATDNEQFF. The CDR3 bases are TGTGCCAGCAGCGTAGCTACAGACAATGAGCAGTTCTTC.

A few counts support this clone. The rearrangement links TRBV5-4 to TRBJ1-1; TRBD1 is a possible D gene (6 bases). CDR1 and CDR2 from the germline V gene are SGHNT and YYREEE (reference sequence). The CDR3 spans 14 residues. V was shortened by 4 bases and J by 2 bases, with 12 bases between the two germline ends. The CDR3 DNA is TGTGCCAGCAGCCTTCAGGGGAGAAACACTGAAGCTTTCTTT. Residues: CASSLQGRNTEAFF. The entire variable domain, with the rest obtained from reference TRBV5-4 and TRBJ1-1, is as follows: ETGVTQSPTHLIKTRGQQVTLRCSSQSGHNTVSWYQQALGQGPQFIFQYYREEENGRGNFPPRFSGLQFPNYSSELNVNALELDDSALYLCASSLQGRNTEAFFGQGTRLTVV.

V gene TRBV19 combines with J gene TRBJ1-3; D call uncertain. Germline CDR1 reads LNHDA; CDR2 reads SQIVND (reference sequence). The CDR3 covers 13 residues. The V gene lost 3 bases and the J gene lost 5 bases, with 8 bases spanning the gap. The CDR3 coding sequence is TGTGCCAGTAGTATCGGCAGCCGAAACACCATATATTTT. Amino acids: CASSIGSRNTIYF.

The chain uses TRBV15 and TRBJ1-3; unclear D gene. Germline-derived CDR1 and CDR2 are LNHNV and YYDKDF (reference sequence). There are 19 residues in the CDR3. V was cut by 1 base and J by 1 base, with 20 bases left in between. CDR3 loop: CATSRASSSLLISGNTIYF. CDR3 DNA sequence: TGTGCCACCAGCAGAGCGTCCAGCAGCCTACTTATTTCTGGAAACACCATATATTTT.

The CDR3 is CASSVEGVNTEAFF. The DNA for the CDR3 is TGTGCCAGCAGCGTAGAAGGGGTGAACACTGAAGCTTTCTTT. The chain recombines TRBV9 with TRBJ1-1, with D maybe TRBD1 (5 bases). The length of the CDR3 is 14 residues. V was shortened by 0 bases and J by 0 bases, with 6 bases between the two germline ends. Germline CDR1 SGDLS, CDR2 YYNGEE.

This sequence joins TRBV6-1 and TRBJ1-1; no clear D gene. Germline CDR1 MNHNS, CDR2 SASEGT. The CDR3 length is 15 residues. V was cut by 1 base and J by 0 bases, with 9 bases left in between. The CDR3: CASSEDMHLNTEAFF. In DNA, the CDR3 is TGTGCCAGCAGTGAAGATATGCACCTGAACACTGAAGCTTTCTTT.

This clone was detected only a few times. CDR3 DNA sequence: TGTGCCAGCAGCTCGGACAGGGCCGGTGAAAAACTGTTTTTT. Translation gives CASSSDRAGEKLFF. The genes are TRBV5-4 and TRBJ1-4; 8 nucleotides match TRBD1. Germline-derived CDR1 and CDR2 are SGHNT and YYREEE (reference sequence). Trimming at V came to 3 bases and at J to 7 bases, leaving 5 bases not matched to a gene. The length of the CDR3 is 14 residues.

This rearrangement joins TRBV5-4 to TRBJ2-5; TRBD1 matches 9 bases. CDR1 is SGHNT and CDR2 is YYREEE in the germline V gene (reference sequence). The V gene end was trimmed by 4 bases and the J gene end by 14 bases; junction bases not matched to a gene: 9. The CDR3 consists of 12 residues. The CDR3 spells CASSPGDRAIYF. CDR3 coding DNA: TGTGCCAGCAGCCCTGGGGACAGGGCGATCTACTTC. Full variable domain (missing parts from reference TRBV5-4 and TRBJ2-5): ETGVTQSPTHLIKTRGQQVTLRCSSQSGHNTVSWYQQALGQGPQFIFQYYREEENGRGNFPPRFSGLQFPNYSSELNVNALELDDSALYLCASSPGDRAIYFGPGTRLLVL.

The rearrangement links TRBV24-1 to TRBJ2-5; TRBD2 matches at 14 bases. Germline CDR1 is KGHDR and CDR2 is SFDVKD. This CDR3 region has 17 residues. Trimming removed 2 bases from V and 0 bases from J; junction bases left unmatched: 1. CDR3 coding DNA: TGTGCCACCAGTGATTGGACTAGCGGGGGGAACCAAGAGACCCAGTACTTC. Protein product: CATSDWTSGGNQETQYF.

The rearrangement links TRBV29-1 to TRBJ1-5, with D possibly being TRBD1 (5 bases). From germline, CDR1 is SQVTM and CDR2 ANQGSEA. This CDR3 contains 13 residues. The ends were cut back, 5 bases at V and 6 bases at J, with 14 bases in the middle. The CDR3 nucleotides read TGCAGCGTTCGGGGGGGGTGGACTCAGCCCCAGCATTTT. Protein sequence: CSVRGGWTQPQHF. The variable domain in full, with the rest retrieved from reference TRBV29-1 and TRBJ1-5, is SAVISQKPSRDICQRGTSLTIQCQVDSQVTMMFWYRQQPGQSLTLIATANQGSEATYESGFVIDKFPISRPNLTFSTLTVSNMSPEDSSIYLCSVRGGWTQPQHFGDGTRLSIL.

The CDR3 spells CASSLSTGELDTQYF. The CDR3 DNA reads TGTGCCAGCTCCCTTAGCACAGGGGAATTGGATACGCAGTATTTT. The rearrangement uses TRBV18 and TRBJ2-3, with 7 bases fitting TRBD1. From germline, CDR1 is KGHSH and CDR2 LQKENI. The length of the CDR3 is 15 residues. J was trimmed by 6 bases and V by 6 bases; bases with no gene match: 12.

In the case of this clone: The junction departs from the called germline gene at one end, perhaps through a read error. The chain links TRBV3-1 (or the pseudogene TRBV3-2) to TRBJ2-5, with D perhaps matching TRBD2 (5 bases). The CDR3 loop spans 15 amino acids. Germline V gene sequence: CDR1 LGHDT, CDR2 YNNKEL (reference sequence). CDR3 residues: CASSQDIGGQATQYF. The CDR3 nucleotides are TGTGCCAGCAGCCAAGATATCGGCGGGCAAGCGACCCAGTACTTC.

CDR3 amino acids: CASMSRVNTEAFF. The CDR3, as DNA: TGTGCCAGCATGAGTAGGGTGAACACTGAAGCTTTCTTT. The chain joins TRBV28 to TRBJ1-1; D uncertain. CDR3 length equals 13 residues. V was clipped by 7 bases and J by 0 bases, with 9 bases between them. From germline, CDR1 is MDHEN and CDR2 SYDVKM.

V is TRBV5-1 and J is TRBJ2-3; D is possibly TRBD2 (5 bases). Trimming pared 2 bases from V and 2 bases from J, leaving 9 bases between. Germline CDR1 and CDR2: SGHRS and YFSETQ. This CDR3 comprises 14 residues. Here the CDR3 reads CASSLGLYTDTQYF. The CDR3 DNA reads as TGCGCCAGCAGCTTAGGACTTTACACAGATACGCAGTATTTT.

This clone occurred a few times. The CDR3 DNA follows: TGTGCCAGTATAGGGAACGGCCAAAATCAGCCCCAGCATTTT. Its protein is CASIGNGQNQPQHF. The chain has TRBV19 and TRBJ1-5; no firm D call. V lost 7 bases and J 4 bases, leaving 14 bases between the germline ends. Looked up from germline, CDR1 is LNHDA and CDR2 is SQIVND (reference sequence). CDR3 length equals 14 residues.

The chain is built from TRBV2 and TRBJ2-1; 9 bases align to TRBD1. The CDR3 length is 14 residues. After removal of 6 bases from V and 5 bases from J, the junction contained 5 bases not matched to a gene. Germline assignment: CDR1 SNHLY and CDR2 FYNNEI. The CDR3 is CASRGQGRDNEQFF. As DNA, the CDR3 is TGTGCCAGCAGAGGACAGGGGCGGGACAATGAGCAGTTCTTC.

V and J are TRBV12-3 or TRBV12-4 and TRBJ2-5; D ambiguous. The CDR3 contains 13 residues. The V end lost 1 base, the J end lost 0 bases, and 3 bases lay between the germline ends. The CDR3 spells CASSLGHQETQYF. The CDR3, as DNA: TGTGCCAGCAGTTTAGGACACCAAGAGACCCAGTACTTC.

The rearrangement links TRBV12-3 or TRBV12-4 to TRBJ2-3; D is undetermined. The length of the CDR3 is 12 residues. V shed 4 bases and J shed 7 bases, with 9 bases lying between them. Here the CDR3 DNA reads TGTGCCAGCAGTTCGGACGGATATACGCAGTATTTT. Translated, it gives CASSSDGYTQYF.

The chain carries TRBV30 and TRBJ1-4; TRBD1 matches at 7 bases. Unmatched junction bases numbered 7, after V lost 1 base and J lost 8 bases. This CDR3 region has 14 residues. Germline loops: CDR1 GTSNPN, CDR2 SVGIG (reference sequence). DNA for the CDR3: TGTGCCTGGAGTGAACGCAGGGGGAACGAAAAACTGTTTTTT. It codes for CAWSERRGNEKLFF. Based on the CDR3 plus reference TRBV30 and TRBJ1-4, the full variable domain is SQTIHQWPATLVQPVGSPLSLECTVEGTSNPNLYWYRQAAGRGLQLLFYSVGIGQISSEVPQNLSASRPQDRQFILSSKKLLLSDSGFYLCAWSERRGNEKLFFGSGTQLSVL.